This is a list of T cell receptor beta chains from one sample in a study of cytomegalovirus exposure and HLA in healthy donors. The repertoire was sequenced with immunoSEQ multiplex PCR; TCRdb's copy has only in-frame clones and lacks some. This repertoire includes 200,000 to 250,000 clones. Sequenced sample: PBMCs. These receptors came from a woman aged 30 to 39 in good health and CMV-seropositive. Both conserved end residues are trimmed from each CDR3. Fields, in order: CDR3 protein, D gene, CDR3 length, V gene. The D gene is left open where the match is weak.

CDR3: ASSLGTGVAYEQY
D: TRBD1
length: 13
V: TRBV14

CDR3: ASQTGDETQY
D: TRBD1
length: 10
V: TRBV18

CDR3: ASSLAQSRGDEQF
D: .
length: 13
V: TRBV7-6

CDR3: ASSPPGLTGNTEAF
D: .
length: 14
V: TRBV18

CDR3: ASSPSSGTEAF
D: .
length: 11
V: TRBV5-6

CDR3: ASTPAGWPEAF
D: .
length: 11
V: TRBV19

CDR3: ASSEWLQGNGYT
D: TRBD1
length: 12
V: TRBV6-1

CDR3: ASSLGAAANTGELF
D: .
length: 14
V: TRBV5-1

CDR3: ASSRGYEQY
D: TRBD2
length: 9
V: TRBV18

CDR3: ASSLRFRGGNEQF
D: .
length: 13
V: TRBV7-2

CDR3: SVAGVLTTGELF
D: .
length: 12
V: TRBV29-1

CDR3: SVRDRETDTQY
D: TRBD1
length: 11
V: TRBV29-1

CDR3: ATSRTGANEKLF
D: TRBD1
length: 12
V: TRBV15

CDR3: ASSPYPNGGRETQY
D: TRBD2
length: 14
V: TRBV5-6

CDR3: ASSLVSQGGEQF
D: .
length: 12
V: TRBV11-2

CDR3: ASSSYGKGPKAF
D: .
length: 12
V: TRBV5-4

CDR3: AWMPDRGWAEQY
D: TRBD1
length: 12
V: TRBV30

CDR3: ASSILGHLRYGYT
D: .
length: 13
V: TRBV19

CDR3: ASSFGDFRYNEQF
D: .
length: 13
V: TRBV7-2

CDR3: ASSFDRMNTEAF
D: .
length: 12
V: TRBV27

CDR3: ASSSPAGGLTDTQY
D: TRBD2
length: 14
V: TRBV5-5

CDR3: ASTTDTTQY
D: .
length: 9
V: TRBV19

CDR3: ATLGGEDGNQPQH
D: .
length: 13
V: TRBV28

CDR3: ASNTPGLLNEKLF
D: .
length: 13
V: TRBV6-1

CDR3: AISEPKEAQETQY
D: .
length: 13
V: TRBV10-3

CDR3: ASSPQAGQGLETQY
D: TRBD1
length: 14
V: TRBV18

CDR3: ASSSGANSPLH
D: .
length: 11
V: TRBV6-6

CDR3: ASSSLGTSYNEQF
D: TRBD2
length: 13
V: TRBV7-7

CDR3: ASSPPDAGAGNYGYT
D: .
length: 15
V: TRBV18

CDR3: ASRPDSYGYT
D: .
length: 10
V: TRBV28

CDR3: ASSQAYRGLREQF
D: TRBD1
length: 13
V: TRBV14

CDR3: ASSLISGVHTGELF
D: TRBD2
length: 14
V: TRBV6-5

CDR3: ASSREGTSNQPQH
D: .
length: 13
V: TRBV18

CDR3: AISDSTSGRFYEQY
D: TRBD2
length: 14
V: TRBV10-3

CDR3: ASSLDRAGEQY
D: .
length: 11
V: TRBV7-8

CDR3: ASSPNLSTDTQY
D: .
length: 12
V: TRBV18

CDR3: ASSAGQGFSAF
D: TRBD1
length: 11
V: TRBV10-1

CDR3: ASSLRLAVTYEQY
D: TRBD2
length: 13
V: TRBV27

CDR3: AISESRGLGTEAF
D: TRBD1
length: 13
V: TRBV10-3

CDR3: ASSEQGAMRAF
D: TRBD1
length: 11
V: TRBV6-5